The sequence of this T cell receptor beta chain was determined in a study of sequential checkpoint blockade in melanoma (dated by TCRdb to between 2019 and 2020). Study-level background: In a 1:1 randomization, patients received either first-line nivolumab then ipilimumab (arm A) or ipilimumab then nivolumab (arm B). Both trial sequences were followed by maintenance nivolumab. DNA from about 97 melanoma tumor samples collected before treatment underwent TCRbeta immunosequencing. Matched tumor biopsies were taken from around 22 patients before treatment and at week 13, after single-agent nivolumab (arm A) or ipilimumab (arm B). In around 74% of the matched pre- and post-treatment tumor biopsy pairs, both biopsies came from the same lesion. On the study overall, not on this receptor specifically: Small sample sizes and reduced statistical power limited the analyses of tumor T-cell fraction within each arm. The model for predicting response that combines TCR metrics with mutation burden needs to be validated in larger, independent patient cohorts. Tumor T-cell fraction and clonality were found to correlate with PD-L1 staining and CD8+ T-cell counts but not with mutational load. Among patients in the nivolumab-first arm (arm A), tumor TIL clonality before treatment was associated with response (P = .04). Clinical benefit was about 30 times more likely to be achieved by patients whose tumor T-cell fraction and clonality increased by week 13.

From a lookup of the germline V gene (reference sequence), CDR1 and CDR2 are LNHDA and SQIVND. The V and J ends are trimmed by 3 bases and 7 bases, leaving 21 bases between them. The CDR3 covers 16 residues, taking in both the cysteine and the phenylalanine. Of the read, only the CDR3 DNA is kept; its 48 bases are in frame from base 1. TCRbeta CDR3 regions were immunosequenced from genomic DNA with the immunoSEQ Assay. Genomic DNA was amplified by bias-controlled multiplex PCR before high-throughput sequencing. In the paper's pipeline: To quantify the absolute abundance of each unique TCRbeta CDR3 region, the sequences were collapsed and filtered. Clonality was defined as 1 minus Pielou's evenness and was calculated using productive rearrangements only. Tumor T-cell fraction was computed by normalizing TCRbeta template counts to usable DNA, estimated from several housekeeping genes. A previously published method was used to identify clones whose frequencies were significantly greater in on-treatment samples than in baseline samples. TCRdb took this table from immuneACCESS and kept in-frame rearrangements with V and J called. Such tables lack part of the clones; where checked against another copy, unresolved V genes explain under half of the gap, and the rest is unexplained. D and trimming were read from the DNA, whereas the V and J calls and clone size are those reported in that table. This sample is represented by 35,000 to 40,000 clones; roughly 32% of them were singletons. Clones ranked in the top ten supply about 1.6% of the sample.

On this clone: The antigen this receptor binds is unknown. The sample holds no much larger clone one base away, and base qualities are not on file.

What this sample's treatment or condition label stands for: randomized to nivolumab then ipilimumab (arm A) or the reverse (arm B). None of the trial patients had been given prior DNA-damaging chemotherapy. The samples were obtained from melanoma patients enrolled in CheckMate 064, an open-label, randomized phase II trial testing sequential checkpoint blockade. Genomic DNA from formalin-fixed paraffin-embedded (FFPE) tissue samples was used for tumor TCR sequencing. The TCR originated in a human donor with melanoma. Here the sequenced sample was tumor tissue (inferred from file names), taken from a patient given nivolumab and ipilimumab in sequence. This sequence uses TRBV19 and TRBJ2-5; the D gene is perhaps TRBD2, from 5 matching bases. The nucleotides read TGTGCCAGTAGTATCCAAGGGTCACGTCGAGGAGGGACCCAGTACTTC. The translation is CASSIQGSRRGGTQYF.